The present TCR beta chain was sequenced within a study of blood T cell repertoires in COVID-19. About the research overall: COVID-19 samples, acute and convalescent, were from the United States, Italy and Spain. Sample material is recorded as cDNA or gDNA derived from T cells, B-cell-depleted T cells, or PBMCs.

In the source study's methods: Nucleated cell number was recorded as an estimate derived from reference gene primer amplification. TCRdb's copy holds only in-frame clones and misses some; the assay was immunoSEQ multiplex PCR. V and J calls and clone size are copied from that table; D and trimming were computed from the DNA. The table lists 230,000 or so clones, more than 80% of them singletons, with over 3% in the top ten. Cohorts were assigned according to the clinical history that participants reported. With V trimmed by 0 bases and J by 14 bases, 10 bases remained unmatched. This CDR3 has 14 residues. CDR1 is LGHDT, CDR2 YNNKEL, per germline (reference sequence).

This chain joins TRBV3-1 (or the pseudogene TRBV3-2) and TRBJ2-1; 7 bases are shared with TRBD1. The material sequenced was PBMCs or T cells enriched from blood (not recorded which). This receptor was identified in a woman in her 40s with acute COVID-19. CDR3 sequence: CASSQDVGTEDEFF. CDR3 bases: TGTGCCAGCAGCCAAGATGTTGGGACAGAGGATGAGTTCTTC.